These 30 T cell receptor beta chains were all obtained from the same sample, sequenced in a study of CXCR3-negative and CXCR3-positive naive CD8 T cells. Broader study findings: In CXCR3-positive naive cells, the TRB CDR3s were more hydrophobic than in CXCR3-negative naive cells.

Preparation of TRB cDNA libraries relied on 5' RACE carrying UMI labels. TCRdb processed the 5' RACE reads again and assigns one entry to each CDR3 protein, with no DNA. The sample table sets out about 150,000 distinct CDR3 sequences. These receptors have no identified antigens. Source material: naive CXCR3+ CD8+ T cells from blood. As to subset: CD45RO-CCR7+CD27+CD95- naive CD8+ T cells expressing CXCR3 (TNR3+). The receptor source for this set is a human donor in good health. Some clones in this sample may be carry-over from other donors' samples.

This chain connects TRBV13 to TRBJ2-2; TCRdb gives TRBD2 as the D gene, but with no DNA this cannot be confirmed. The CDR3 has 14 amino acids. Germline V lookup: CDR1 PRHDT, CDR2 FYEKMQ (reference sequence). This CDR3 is CASSSGRTTGELFF.

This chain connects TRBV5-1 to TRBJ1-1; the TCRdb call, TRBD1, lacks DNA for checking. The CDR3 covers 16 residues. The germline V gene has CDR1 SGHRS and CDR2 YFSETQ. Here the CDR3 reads CASSYSLTSMNTEAFF.

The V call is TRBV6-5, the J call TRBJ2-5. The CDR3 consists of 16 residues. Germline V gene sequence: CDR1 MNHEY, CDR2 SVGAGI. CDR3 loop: CASSYSPFGGQETQYF.

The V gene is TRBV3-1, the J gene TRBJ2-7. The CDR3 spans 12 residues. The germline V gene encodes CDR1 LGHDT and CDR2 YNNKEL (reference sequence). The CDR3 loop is CASRGERYEQYF.

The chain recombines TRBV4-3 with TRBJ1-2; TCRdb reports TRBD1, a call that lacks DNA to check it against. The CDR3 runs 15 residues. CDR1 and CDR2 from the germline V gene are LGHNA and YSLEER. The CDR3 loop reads CASSQAKGAMSGYTF.

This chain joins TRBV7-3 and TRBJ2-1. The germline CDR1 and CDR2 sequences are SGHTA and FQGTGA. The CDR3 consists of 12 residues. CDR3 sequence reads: CASSQRWGEQFF.

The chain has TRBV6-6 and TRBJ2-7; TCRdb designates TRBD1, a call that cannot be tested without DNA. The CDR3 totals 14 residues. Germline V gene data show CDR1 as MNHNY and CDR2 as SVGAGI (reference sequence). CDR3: CASSYPGQGYEQYF.

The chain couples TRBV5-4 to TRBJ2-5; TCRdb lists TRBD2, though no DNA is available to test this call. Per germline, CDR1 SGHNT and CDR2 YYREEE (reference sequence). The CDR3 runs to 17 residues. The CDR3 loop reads CASSLRQEIAEEETQYF.

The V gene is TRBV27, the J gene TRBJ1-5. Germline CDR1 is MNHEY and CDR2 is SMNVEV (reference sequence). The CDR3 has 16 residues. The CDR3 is CASSLSQQVANQPQHF.

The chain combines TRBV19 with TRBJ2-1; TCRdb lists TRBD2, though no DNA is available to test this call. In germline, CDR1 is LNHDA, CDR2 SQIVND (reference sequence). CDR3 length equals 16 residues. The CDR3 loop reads CASSIVSSGGYNEQFF. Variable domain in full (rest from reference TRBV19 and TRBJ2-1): DGGITQSPKYLFRKEGQNVTLSCEQNLNHDAMYWYRQDPGQGLRLIYYSQIVNDFQKGDIAEGYSVSREKKESFPLTVTSAQKNPTAFYLCASSIVSSGGYNEQFFGPGTRLTVL.

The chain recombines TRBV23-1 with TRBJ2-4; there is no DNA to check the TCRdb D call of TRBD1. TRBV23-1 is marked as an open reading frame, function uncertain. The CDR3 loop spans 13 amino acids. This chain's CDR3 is CASSRGQGNIQYF.

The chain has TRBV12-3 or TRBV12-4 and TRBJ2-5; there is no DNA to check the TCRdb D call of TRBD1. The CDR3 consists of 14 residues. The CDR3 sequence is CASGIGAPQETQYF.

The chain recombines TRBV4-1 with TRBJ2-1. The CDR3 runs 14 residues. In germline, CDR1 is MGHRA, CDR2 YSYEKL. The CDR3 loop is CASSQVVGNNEQFF.

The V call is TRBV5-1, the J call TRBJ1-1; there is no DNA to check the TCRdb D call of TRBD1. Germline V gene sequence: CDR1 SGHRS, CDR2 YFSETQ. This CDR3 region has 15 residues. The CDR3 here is CASSHPQGQNTEAFF.

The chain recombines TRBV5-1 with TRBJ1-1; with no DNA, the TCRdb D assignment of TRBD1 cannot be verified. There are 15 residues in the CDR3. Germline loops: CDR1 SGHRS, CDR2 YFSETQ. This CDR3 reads CASSFGDREGTEAFF.

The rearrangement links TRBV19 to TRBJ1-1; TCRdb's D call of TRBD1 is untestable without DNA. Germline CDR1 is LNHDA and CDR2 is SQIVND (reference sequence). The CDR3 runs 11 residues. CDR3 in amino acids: CASTQGWEAFF.

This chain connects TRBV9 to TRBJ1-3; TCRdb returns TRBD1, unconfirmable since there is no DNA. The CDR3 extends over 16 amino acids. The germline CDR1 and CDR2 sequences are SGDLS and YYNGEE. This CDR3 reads CASSVGQGFSGNTIYF.

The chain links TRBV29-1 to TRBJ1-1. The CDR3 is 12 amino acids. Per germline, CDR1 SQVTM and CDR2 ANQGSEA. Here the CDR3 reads CSVVGSNTEAFF.

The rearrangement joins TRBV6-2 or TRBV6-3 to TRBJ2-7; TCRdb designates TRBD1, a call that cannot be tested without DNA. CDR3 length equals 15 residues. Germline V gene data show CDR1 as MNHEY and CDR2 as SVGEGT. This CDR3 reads CASSYTQGGSYEQYF.

CDR3 amino acids: CASSVDRGATSTDTQYF. V and J are TRBV11-2 and TRBJ2-3; TCRdb's D gene call, TRBD1, goes unchecked for lack of DNA. This CDR3 is 17 amino acids long. Germline assignment: CDR1 SGHAT and CDR2 FQNNGV.

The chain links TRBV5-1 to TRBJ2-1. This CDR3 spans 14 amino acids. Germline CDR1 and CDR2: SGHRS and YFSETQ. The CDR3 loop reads CASSLAEGYNEQFF.

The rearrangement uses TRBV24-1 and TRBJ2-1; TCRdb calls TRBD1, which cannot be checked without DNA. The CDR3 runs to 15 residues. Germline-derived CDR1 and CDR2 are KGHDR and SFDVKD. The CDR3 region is CATSDHGTGDDEQFF.

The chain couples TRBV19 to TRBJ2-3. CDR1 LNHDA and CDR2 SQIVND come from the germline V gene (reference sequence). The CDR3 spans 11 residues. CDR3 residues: CASSNPDTQYF.

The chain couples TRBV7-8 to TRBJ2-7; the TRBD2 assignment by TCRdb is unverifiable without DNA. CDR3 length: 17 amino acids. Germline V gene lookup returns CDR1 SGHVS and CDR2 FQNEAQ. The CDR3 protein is CASSLAWSGRDSYEQYF.

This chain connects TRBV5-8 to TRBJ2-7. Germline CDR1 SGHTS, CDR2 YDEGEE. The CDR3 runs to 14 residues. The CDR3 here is CASSLGGLPYEQYF.

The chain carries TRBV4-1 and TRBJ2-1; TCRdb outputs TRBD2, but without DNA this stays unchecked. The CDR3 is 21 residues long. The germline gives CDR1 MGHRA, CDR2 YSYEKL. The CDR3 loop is CASSPSGVLAATKSTYNEQFF.

The CDR3 loop reads CASSNAGANNEQFF. J is TRBJ2-1 and V is TRBV19; TCRdb names TRBD1, which stays unverified in the absence of DNA. Germline V lookup: CDR1 LNHDA, CDR2 SQIVND (reference sequence). This CDR3 has 14 residues.

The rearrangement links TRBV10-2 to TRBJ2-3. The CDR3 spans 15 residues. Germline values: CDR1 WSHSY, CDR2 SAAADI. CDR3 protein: CASSDRLHTSDTQYF.

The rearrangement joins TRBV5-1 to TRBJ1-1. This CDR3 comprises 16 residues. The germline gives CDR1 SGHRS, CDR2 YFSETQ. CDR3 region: CASSLETPGTNTEAFF.

Here the CDR3 reads CSAVTQRKALTDTQYF. The chain carries TRBV29-1 and TRBJ2-3; TCRdb's assignment of TRBD2 cannot be checked, as there is no DNA. The CDR3 is 16 amino acids. Germline V gene sequence: CDR1 SQVTM, CDR2 ANQGSEA.